This T cell receptor beta chain was identified in a study of blood T cell repertoires in COVID-19. Overall study context: COVID-19 samples from acute and convalescent phases originated in the United States, Italy and Spain. PBMCs, B-cell-depleted T cells, or T cells were the source of the cDNA or gDNA that made up the material.

V lost 5 bases, J lost 5 bases, and 4 bases stayed unmatched. Germline values: CDR1 SGHRS, CDR2 YFSETQ. This CDR3 has 13 residues. Authors' methods: Amplification of reference gene primers provided the estimated nucleated cell counts. Only in-frame clones appear in the TCRdb table, and some are missing; sequencing was by immunoSEQ multiplex PCR. That table is the source of V, J and clone size, and D and trimming were worked out from the DNA. Of over 200,000 clones in the sample, more than 75% are singletons; the top ten hold 1.9%. This receptor was taken from a man aged 35 to 55 with active or convalescent COVID-19. The chain uses TRBV5-1 and TRBJ2-1; 7 positions match TRBD2. Material for sequencing was peripheral blood. CDR3 protein: CASSLAAHNEQFF. The CDR3, as DNA: TGCGCCAGCAGTCTAGCGGCACACAATGAGCAGTTCTTC.